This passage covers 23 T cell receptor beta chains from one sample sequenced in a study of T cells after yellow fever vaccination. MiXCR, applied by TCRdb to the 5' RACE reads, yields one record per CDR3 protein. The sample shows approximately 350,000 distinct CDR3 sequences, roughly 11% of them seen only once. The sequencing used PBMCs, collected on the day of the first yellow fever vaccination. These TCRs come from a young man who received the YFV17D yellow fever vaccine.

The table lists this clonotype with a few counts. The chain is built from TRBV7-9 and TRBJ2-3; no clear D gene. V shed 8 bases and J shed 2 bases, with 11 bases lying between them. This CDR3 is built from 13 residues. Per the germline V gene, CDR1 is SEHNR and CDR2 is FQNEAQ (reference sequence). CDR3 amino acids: CASRLTSTDTQYF. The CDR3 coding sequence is TGTGCCAGCCGACTGACCTCCACAGATACGCAGTATTTT.

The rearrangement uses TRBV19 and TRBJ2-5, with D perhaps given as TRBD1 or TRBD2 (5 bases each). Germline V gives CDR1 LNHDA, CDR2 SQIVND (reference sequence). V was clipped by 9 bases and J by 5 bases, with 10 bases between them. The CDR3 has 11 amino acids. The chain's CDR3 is CASPEGETQYF. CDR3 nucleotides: TGTGCCAGCCCTGAGGGGGAGACCCAGTACTTC.

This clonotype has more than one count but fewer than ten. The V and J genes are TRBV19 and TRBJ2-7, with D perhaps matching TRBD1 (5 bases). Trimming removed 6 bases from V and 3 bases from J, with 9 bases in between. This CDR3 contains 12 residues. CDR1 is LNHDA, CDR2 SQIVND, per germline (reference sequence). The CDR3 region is CASRAQGYEQYF. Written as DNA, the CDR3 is TGTGCCAGTAGGGCCCAGGGCTACGAGCAGTACTTC.

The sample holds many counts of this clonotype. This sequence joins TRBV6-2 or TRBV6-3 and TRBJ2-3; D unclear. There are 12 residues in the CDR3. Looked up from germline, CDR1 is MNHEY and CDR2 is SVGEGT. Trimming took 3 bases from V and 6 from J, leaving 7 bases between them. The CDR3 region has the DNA TGTGCCAGCAGTTATATCCACGATACGCAGTATTTT. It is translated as CASSYIHDTQYF.

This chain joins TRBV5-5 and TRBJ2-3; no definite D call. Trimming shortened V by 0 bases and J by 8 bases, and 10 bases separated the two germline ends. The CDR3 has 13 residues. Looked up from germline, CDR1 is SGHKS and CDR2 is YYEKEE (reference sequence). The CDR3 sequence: CASSLAAQTTQYF. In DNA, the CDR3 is TGTGCCAGCAGCTTGGCGGCGCAGACTACGCAGTATTTT.

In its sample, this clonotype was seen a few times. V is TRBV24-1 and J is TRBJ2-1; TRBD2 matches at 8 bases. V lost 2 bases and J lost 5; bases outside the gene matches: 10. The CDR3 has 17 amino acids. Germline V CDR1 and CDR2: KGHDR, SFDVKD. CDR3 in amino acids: CATSDSSPAGVNNEQFF. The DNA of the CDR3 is TGTGCCACCAGTGATTCCTCTCCAGCGGGGGTAAACAATGAGCAGTTCTTC.

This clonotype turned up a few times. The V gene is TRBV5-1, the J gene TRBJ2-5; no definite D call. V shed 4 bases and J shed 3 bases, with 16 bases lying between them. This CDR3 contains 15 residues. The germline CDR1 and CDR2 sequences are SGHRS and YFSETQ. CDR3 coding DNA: TGCGCCAGCAGCGCATTGGGTGTCACAGAAGAGACCCAGTACTTC. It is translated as CASSALGVTEETQYF.

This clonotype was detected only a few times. CDR3 sequence reads: CASSPADRFQETQYF. The CDR3 region has the DNA TGTGCCAGCAGCCCAGCCGACAGGTTCCAAGAGACCCAGTACTTC. The chain combines TRBV28 with TRBJ2-5; a weak D match, TRBD1 (6 bases). This CDR3 comprises 15 residues. V was clipped by 6 bases and J by 1 base, with 15 bases between them. The V gene's germline CDR1 is MDHEN and CDR2 SYDVKM.

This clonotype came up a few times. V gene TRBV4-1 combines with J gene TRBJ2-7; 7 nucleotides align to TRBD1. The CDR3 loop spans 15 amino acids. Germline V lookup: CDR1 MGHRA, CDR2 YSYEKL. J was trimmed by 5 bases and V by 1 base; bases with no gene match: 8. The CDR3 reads CASSQVDRAEDEQYV. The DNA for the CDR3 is TGCGCCAGCAGCCAAGTCGACAGGGCTGAGGACGAGCAGTACGTC.

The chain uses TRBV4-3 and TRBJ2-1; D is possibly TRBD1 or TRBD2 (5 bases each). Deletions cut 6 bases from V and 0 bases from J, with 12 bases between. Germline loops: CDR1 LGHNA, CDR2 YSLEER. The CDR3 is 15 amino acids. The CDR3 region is CASSLLGTSYNEQFF. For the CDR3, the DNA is TGCGCCAGCAGTCTACTAGGGACCTCCTACAATGAGCAGTTCTTC.

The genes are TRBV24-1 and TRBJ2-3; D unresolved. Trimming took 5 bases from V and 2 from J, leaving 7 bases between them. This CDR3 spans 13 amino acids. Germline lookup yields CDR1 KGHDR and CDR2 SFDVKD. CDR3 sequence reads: CATSATYTDTQYF. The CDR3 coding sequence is TGTGCCACCAGTGCGACCTACACAGATACGCAGTATTTT.

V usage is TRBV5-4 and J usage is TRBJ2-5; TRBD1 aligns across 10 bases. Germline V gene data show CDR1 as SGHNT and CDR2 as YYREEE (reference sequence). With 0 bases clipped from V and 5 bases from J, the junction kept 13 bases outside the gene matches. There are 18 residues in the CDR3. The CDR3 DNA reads TGTGCCAGCAGCTTGGATTTCGGGACAGGGGAGGGTTTCGAGACCCAGTACTTC. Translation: CASSLDFGTGEGFETQYF. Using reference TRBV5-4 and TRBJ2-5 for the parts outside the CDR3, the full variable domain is ETGVTQSPTHLIKTRGQQVTLRCSSQSGHNTVSWYQQALGQGPQFIFQYYREEENGRGNFPPRFSGLQFPNYSSELNVNALELDDSALYLCASSLDFGTGEGFETQYFGPGTRLLVL.

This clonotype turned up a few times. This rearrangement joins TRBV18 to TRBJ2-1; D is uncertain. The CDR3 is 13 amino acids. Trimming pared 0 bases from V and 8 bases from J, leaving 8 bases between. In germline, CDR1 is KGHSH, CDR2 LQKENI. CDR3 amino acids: CASSPPVVDEQFF. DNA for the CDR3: TGTGCCAGCTCACCACCGGTCGTCGATGAGCAGTTCTTC. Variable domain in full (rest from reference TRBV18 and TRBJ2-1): NAGVMQNPRHLVRRRGQEARLRCSPMKGHSHVYWYRQLPEEGLKFMVYLQKENIIDESGMPKERFSAEFPKEGPSILRIQQVVRGDSAAYFCASSPPVVDEQFFGPGTRLTVL.

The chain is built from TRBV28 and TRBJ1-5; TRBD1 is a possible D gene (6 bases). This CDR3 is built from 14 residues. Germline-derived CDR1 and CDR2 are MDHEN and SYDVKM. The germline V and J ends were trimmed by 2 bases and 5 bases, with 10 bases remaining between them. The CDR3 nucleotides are TGTGCCAGCAGTTTAAGGGACACCCATCAGCCCCAGCATTTT. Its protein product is CASSLRDTHQPQHF.

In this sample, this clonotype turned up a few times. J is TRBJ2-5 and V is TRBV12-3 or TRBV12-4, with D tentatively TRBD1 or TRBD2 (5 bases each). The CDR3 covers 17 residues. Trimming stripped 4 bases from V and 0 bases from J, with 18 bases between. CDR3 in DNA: TGTGCCAGCAGTTACCCCCGGGACCGTGGAAACCAAGAGACCCAGTACTTC. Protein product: CASSYPRDRGNQETQYF.

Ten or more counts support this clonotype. The CDR3 spells CASRNTGKFEKLFF. CDR3 sequence (DNA): TGCGCCAGCAGAAATACAGGGAAGTTTGAAAAACTGTTTTTT. The rearrangement joins TRBV4-1 to TRBJ1-4, with D tentatively TRBD1 (6 bases). CDR1 and CDR2 (germline): MGHRA, YSYEKL. V lost 6 bases and J lost 7, with 15 bases in between. This CDR3 is built from 14 residues.

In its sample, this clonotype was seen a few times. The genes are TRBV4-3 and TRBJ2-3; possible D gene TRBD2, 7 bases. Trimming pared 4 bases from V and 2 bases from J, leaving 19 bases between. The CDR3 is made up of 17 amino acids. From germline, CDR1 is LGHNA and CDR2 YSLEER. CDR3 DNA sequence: TGCGCCAGCAGCCGTCAGGTGCGGGGGCGTTTCACAGATACGCAGTATTTT. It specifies CASSRQVRGRFTDTQYF.

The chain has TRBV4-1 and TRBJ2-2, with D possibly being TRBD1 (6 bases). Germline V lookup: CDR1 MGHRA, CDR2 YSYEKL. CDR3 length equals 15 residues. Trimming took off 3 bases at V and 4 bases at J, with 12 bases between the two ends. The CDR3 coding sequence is TGCGCCAGCAGCCAGGTGGTAGGGGGCACCGGGGAGCTGTTTTTT. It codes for CASSQVVGGTGELFF.

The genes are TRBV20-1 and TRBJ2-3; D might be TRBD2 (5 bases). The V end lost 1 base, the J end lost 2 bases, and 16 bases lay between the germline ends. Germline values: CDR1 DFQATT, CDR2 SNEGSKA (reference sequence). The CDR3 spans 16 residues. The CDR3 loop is CSARGARRAITDTQYF. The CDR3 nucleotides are TGCAGTGCTAGAGGGGCCCGGCGGGCGATCACAGATACGCAGTATTTT.

CDR3 coding DNA: TGTGCCAGCAATAGACTAGCGGCTAACTCTGGGGCCAACGTCCTGACTTTC. It is translated as CASNRLAANSGANVLTF. This chain connects TRBV7-8 to TRBJ2-6, with 9 bases identical to TRBD2. The CDR3 totals 17 residues. V lost 7 bases and J lost 0; bases outside the gene matches: 7. Germline V gives CDR1 SGHVS, CDR2 FQNEAQ.

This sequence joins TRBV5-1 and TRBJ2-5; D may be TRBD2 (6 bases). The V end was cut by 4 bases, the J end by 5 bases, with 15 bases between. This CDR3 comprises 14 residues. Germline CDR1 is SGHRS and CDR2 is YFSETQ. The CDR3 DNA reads TGCGCCAGCAGCCCCCTCTTTGGGGGGGAGACCCAGTACTTC. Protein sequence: CASSPLFGGETQYF.

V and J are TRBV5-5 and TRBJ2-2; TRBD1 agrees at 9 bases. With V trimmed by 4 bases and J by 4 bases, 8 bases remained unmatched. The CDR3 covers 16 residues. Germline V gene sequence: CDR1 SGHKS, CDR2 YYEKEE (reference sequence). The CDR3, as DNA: TGTGCCAGCAGCCCTCGGGGACAGGGTAGCACCGGGGAGCTGTTTTTT. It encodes CASSPRGQGSTGELFF.

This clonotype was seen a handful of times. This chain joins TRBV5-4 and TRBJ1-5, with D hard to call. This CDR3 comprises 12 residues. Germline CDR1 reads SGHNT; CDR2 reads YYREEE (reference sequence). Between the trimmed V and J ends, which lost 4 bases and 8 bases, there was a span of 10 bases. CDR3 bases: TGTGCCAGCAGCACAAAGGATGAGCCCCAGCATTTT. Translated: CASSTKDEPQHF. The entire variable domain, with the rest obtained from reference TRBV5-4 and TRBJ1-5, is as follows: ETGVTQSPTHLIKTRGQQVTLRCSSQSGHNTVSWYQQALGQGPQFIFQYYREEENGRGNFPPRFSGLQFPNYSSELNVNALELDDSALYLCASSTKDEPQHFGDGTRLSIL.